Presented here are 27 T cell receptor beta chains from one specimen sequenced in a study of monozygotic twins with inflammatory bowel disease. With the 5' RACE reads reprocessed, TCRdb shows one record per CDR3 protein and no DNA. The clone table shows approximately 160,000 distinct CDR3 sequences, with the ten largest holding less than 8%. Sequencing was done on a sample of blood. The source is a human donor with ulcerative colitis or Crohn's disease, or a healthy co-twin of an affected twin (not recorded which).

The chain employs TRBV6-2 or TRBV6-3 and TRBJ2-1; TCRdb lists TRBD1, though no DNA is available to test this call. The CDR3 is made up of 12 amino acids. Germline loops: CDR1 MNHEY, CDR2 SVGEGT. This CDR3 reads CASSGRGNEQFF.

The chain joins TRBV5-1 to TRBJ2-1; no DNA is available, so the TRBD2 call from TCRdb remains unchecked. The CDR3 runs 16 residues. Germline assignment: CDR1 SGHRS and CDR2 YFSETQ. CDR3 protein: CASSLDWTSSGNEQFF. Looking up the rest from reference TRBV5-1 and TRBJ2-1 gives the full variable domain: KAGVTQTPRYLIKTRGQQVTLSCSPISGHRSVSWYQQTPGQGLQFLFEYFSETQRNKGNFPGRFSGRQFSNSRSEMNVSTLELGDSALYLCASSLDWTSSGNEQFFGPGTRLTVL.

The genes are TRBV5-4 and TRBJ2-3; TCRdb indicates TRBD2, and absent DNA this call remains unverified. CDR1 SGHNT and CDR2 YYREEE come from the germline V gene (reference sequence). The CDR3 has 16 amino acids. The CDR3 reads CASSLESVGHSNTQYF. Full variable domain (remainder filled in from reference TRBV5-4 and TRBJ2-3): ETGVTQSPTHLIKTRGQQVTLRCSSQSGHNTVSWYQQALGQGPQFIFQYYREEENGRGNFPPRFSGLQFPNYSSELNVNALELDDSALYLCASSLESVGHSNTQYFGPGTRLTVL.

The J gene is TRBJ1-2, the V gene TRBV6-6; the D call of TRBD1 rests on TCRdb alone, since no DNA is present to check it. The V gene's germline CDR1 is MNHNY and CDR2 SVGAGI (reference sequence). The CDR3 covers 14 residues. The CDR3 loop is CATLSGSKNYGYTF.

This rearrangement joins TRBV13 to TRBJ2-3; TCRdb's D call, TRBD1, is unchecked because there is no DNA. This CDR3 region has 15 residues. Germline assignment: CDR1 PRHDT and CDR2 FYEKMQ (reference sequence). The CDR3 is CASSPRGTSTDTQYF.

V gene TRBV3-1 combines with J gene TRBJ2-7; TCRdb indicates TRBD1, and absent DNA this call remains unverified. Germline CDR1 and CDR2: LGHDT and YNNKEL (reference sequence). This CDR3 spans 13 amino acids. The CDR3 protein is CASSQETGSEQYF.

The chain links TRBV7-2 to TRBJ1-4. Germline V gene lookup returns CDR1 SGHTA and CDR2 FQGNSA. This CDR3 has 14 amino acids. The chain's CDR3 is CASSLSADNEKLFF.

V usage is TRBV5-5 and J usage is TRBJ2-2; the D gene TCRdb calls, TRBD2, cannot be checked with no DNA. CDR3 length: 16 amino acids. Germline loops: CDR1 SGHKS, CDR2 YYEKEE (reference sequence). The chain's CDR3 is CASSYSAEGITGELFF.

V and J are TRBV20-1 and TRBJ1-5; as DNA is missing, the TRBD1 call by TCRdb cannot be tested. The CDR3 length is 12 residues. Looked up from germline, CDR1 is DFQATT and CDR2 is SNEGSKA (reference sequence). The CDR3 sequence: CSAMTVGQPQHF.

V is TRBV2 and J is TRBJ2-3; TCRdb indicates TRBD1, and absent DNA this call remains unverified. Germline V gene sequence: CDR1 SNHLY, CDR2 FYNNEI. The CDR3 has 13 amino acids. The CDR3 reads CASSRDITDTQYF. Full variable domain (remainder filled in from reference TRBV2 and TRBJ2-3): EPEVTQTPSHQVTQMGQEVILRCVPISNHLYFYWYRQILGQKVEFLVSFYNNEISEKSEIFDDQFSVERPDGSNFTLKIRSTKLEDSAMYFCASSRDITDTQYFGPGTRLTVL.

The chain links TRBV11-2 to TRBJ2-1; absent DNA, TCRdb's TRBD2 call cannot be checked. The CDR3 sequence is 16 residues long. The germline V gene has CDR1 SGHAT and CDR2 FQNNGV. CDR3 sequence: CASSPGLAGGGNEQFF.

This rearrangement joins TRBV6-2 or TRBV6-3 to TRBJ2-3; checking the TCRdb D call of TRBD2 is not possible without DNA. Germline V CDR1 and CDR2: MNHEY, SVGEGT. CDR3 size: 17 residues. The CDR3 sequence: CASSAPGLRDRTDTQYF.

The V call is TRBV15, the J call TRBJ1-2; TCRdb indicates TRBD1, and absent DNA this call remains unverified. Per the germline V gene, CDR1 is LNHNV and CDR2 is YYDKDF (reference sequence). The CDR3 runs 15 residues. The CDR3 reads CATSRDEDNGSGYTF.

The chain links TRBV2 to TRBJ2-4; checking the TCRdb D call of TRBD2 is not possible without DNA. Germline V gives CDR1 SNHLY, CDR2 FYNNEI. The CDR3 extends over 15 amino acids. The CDR3 spells CASTSGRAAKNIQYF.

The CDR3: CASSLAAGYGYTF. The gene calls are TRBV27 and TRBJ1-2; TCRdb lists TRBD1, though no DNA is available to test this call. This CDR3 spans 13 amino acids. Germline V CDR1 and CDR2: MNHEY, SMNVEV (reference sequence).

This chain uses TRBV4-1 with TRBJ2-1. CDR3 length: 15 amino acids. CDR1 MGHRA and CDR2 YSYEKL come from the germline V gene. The CDR3 region is CASSPEDSSYNEQFF.

This chain links TRBV18 with TRBJ2-1; TCRdb selects TRBD1, and the lack of DNA leaves this call unchecked. CDR3 length: 16 residues. Germline V CDR1 and CDR2: KGHSH, LQKENI. CDR3: CASSPNRASSYNEQFF.

V is TRBV4-2 and J is TRBJ2-1; without DNA, the TCRdb call of TRBD1 cannot be checked. The CDR3 runs 13 residues. Germline V gives CDR1 LGHNA, CDR2 YNFKEQ. CDR3 protein: CASSQPVTNEQFF.

The chain employs TRBV6-5 and TRBJ1-2. The germline CDR1 and CDR2 sequences are MNHEY and SVGAGI. The CDR3 loop spans 14 amino acids. The CDR3 loop is CASSYSGRTYGYTF.

This chain uses TRBV27 with TRBJ2-2; there is no DNA to check the TCRdb D call of TRBD2. The CDR3 spans 17 residues. Germline V gene sequence: CDR1 MNHEY, CDR2 SMNVEV (reference sequence). CDR3: CASSPQALGYRTGELFF.

The chain is built from TRBV5-1 and TRBJ2-7; TCRdb picks TRBD1, but there is no DNA to check that call. The CDR3 has 15 residues. Germline CDR1 and CDR2: SGHRS and YFSETQ. The CDR3 protein is CASSSLGQGNYEQYF.

The V call is TRBV29-1, the J call TRBJ1-4; the TCRdb call, TRBD1, lacks DNA for checking. The CDR3 consists of 15 residues. CDR1 SQVTM and CDR2 ANQGSEA come from the germline V gene. The CDR3 is CSVDTGSGEGEKLFF.

The chain combines TRBV30 with TRBJ1-2; the TCRdb call, TRBD1, lacks DNA for checking. Germline V lookup: CDR1 GTSNPN, CDR2 SVGIG (reference sequence). The CDR3 runs 13 residues. The CDR3 here is CAWGTGGNYGYTF.

V is TRBV12-3 or TRBV12-4 and J is TRBJ1-2. CDR3 size: 14 residues. Here the CDR3 reads CASSSGRGGRNYTF.

J is TRBJ2-3 and V is TRBV12-3 or TRBV12-4; with no DNA, the TCRdb D assignment of TRBD2 cannot be verified. The CDR3 spans 13 residues. CDR3: CASSLEALHTQYF.

The chain joins TRBV9 to TRBJ2-7; TCRdb's D call, TRBD2, is unchecked because there is no DNA. This CDR3 comprises 16 residues. Germline V CDR1 and CDR2: SGDLS, YYNGEE. The chain's CDR3 is CASSVNPSGLSYEQYF.

The rearrangement links TRBV18 to TRBJ1-1; TCRdb indicates TRBD1, and absent DNA this call remains unverified. Germline CDR1 reads KGHSH; CDR2 reads LQKENI. This CDR3 spans 15 amino acids. The CDR3 region is CASSPPSGRDTEAFF.